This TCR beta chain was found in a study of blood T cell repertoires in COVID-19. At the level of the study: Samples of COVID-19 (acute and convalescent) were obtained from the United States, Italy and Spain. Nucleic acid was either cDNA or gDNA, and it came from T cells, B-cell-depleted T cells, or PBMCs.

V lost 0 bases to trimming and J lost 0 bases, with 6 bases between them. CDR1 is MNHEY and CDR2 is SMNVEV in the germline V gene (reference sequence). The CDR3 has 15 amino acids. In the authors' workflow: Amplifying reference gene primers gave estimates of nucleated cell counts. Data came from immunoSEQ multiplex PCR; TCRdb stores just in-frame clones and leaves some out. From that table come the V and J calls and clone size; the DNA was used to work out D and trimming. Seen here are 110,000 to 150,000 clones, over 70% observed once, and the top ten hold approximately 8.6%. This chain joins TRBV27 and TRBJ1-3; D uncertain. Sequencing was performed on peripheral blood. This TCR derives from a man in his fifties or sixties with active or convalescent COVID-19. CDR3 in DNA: TGTGCCAGCAGTTTATCCCGCAGCTCTGGAAACACCATATATTTT. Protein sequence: CASSLSRSSGNTIYF.